Sequencing of this T cell receptor (beta chain) was carried out in a study of blood T cell repertoires in COVID-19. The study assigned cohorts using participant-reported clinical history. TCRdb's table, derived via immunoSEQ multiplex PCR, lists solely in-frame clones and lacks some. This repertoire shows 230,000 or so clones, approximately 90% found once; its top ten account for less than 4.5%. The CDR3 runs 13 residues. The V end lost 4 bases, the J end lost 1 base, and 7 bases lay between the germline ends. Germline values: CDR1 MGHRA, CDR2 YSYEKL. The chain couples TRBV4-1 to TRBJ1-1; TRBD1 might be the D (6 bases). Sequenced sample: PBMCs or T cells enriched from blood (not recorded which). This sequence was found in a woman in her forties with acute COVID-19. The CDR3 sequence: CASSLRGNTEAFF. The DNA of the CDR3 is TGCGCCAGCAGCCTCAGGGGGAACACTGAAGCTTTCTTT.